Listed here are 14 T cell receptor beta chains from one sample, sequenced in a study of yellow fever vaccine responses in identical twins. A single record per CDR3 protein comes from TCRdb applying MiXCR to the RT-PCR reads. In the table there are 3,000 to 3,500 distinct CDR3 sequences, just under 85% of which are singletons. The material was T cells from blood (PBMCs), unsorted or a sorted subset (not recorded which), obtained before or after yellow fever vaccination (not recorded which). The origin of the receptors is a woman aged 18-29 years who received the yellow fever vaccine.

This clonotype was seen once. The V and J genes are TRBV4-1 and TRBJ2-7, with D tentatively TRBD1 or TRBD2 (5 bases each). V was pared by 3 bases and J by 0 bases, with 12 bases between. Germline V CDR1 and CDR2: MGHRA, YSYEKL. CDR3 length: 15 amino acids. For the CDR3, the DNA is TGCGCCAGCAGCCAGAGGGGCGGAAGCTCCTACGAGCAGTACTTC. Protein sequence: CASSQRGGSSYEQYF.

The V and J genes are TRBV11-1 and TRBJ2-5; no clear D. Per germline, CDR1 SGHAT and CDR2 FQDESV (reference sequence). The CDR3 length is 14 residues. V was pared by 2 bases and J by 2 bases, with 9 bases between. This chain's CDR3 is CASSLFGVQETQYF. The CDR3 DNA sequence: TGTGCCAGCAGCTTATTTGGGGTACAAGAGACCCAGTACTTC.

The chain uses TRBV29-1 and TRBJ2-7, with D possibly matching TRBD2 (6 bases). CDR1 and CDR2 (germline): SQVTM, ANQGSEA. Trimming cost V 5 bases and J 2 bases, with 10 bases left between them. The length of the CDR3 is 12 residues. The CDR3 sequence: CSVSDYTYEQYF. In nucleotides, the CDR3 is TGCAGCGTTTCGGACTACACCTACGAGCAGTACTTC.

This clonotype has just one count. The chain uses TRBV5-5 and TRBJ1-2; D may be TRBD1 (5 bases). Germline V lookup: CDR1 SGHKS, CDR2 YYEKEE (reference sequence). Trimming shortened V by 2 bases and J by 2 bases, and 16 bases separated the two germline ends. The CDR3 is 16 amino acids. The CDR3: CASSFLGTDSNYGYTF. Written as DNA, the CDR3 is TGTGCCAGCAGCTTTCTTGGGACGGACTCCAACTATGGCTACACCTTC.

The chain recombines TRBV29-1 with TRBJ2-5, with D unresolved. Looked up from germline, CDR1 is SQVTM and CDR2 is ANQGSEA. The CDR3 extends over 12 amino acids. The germline V and J ends were trimmed by 6 bases and 1 base, with 9 bases remaining between them. CDR3 loop: CSVPQFQETQYF. CDR3 bases: TGCAGCGTCCCGCAGTTCCAAGAGACCCAGTACTTC.

The rearrangement joins TRBV11-1 to TRBJ2-3, with TRBD1 identical over 7 bases. CDR3 size: 14 residues. J gave up 3 bases and V 5 bases, and 5 bases lay outside the gene matches. In germline, CDR1 is SGHAT, CDR2 FQDESV (reference sequence). In DNA form, the CDR3 reads TGTGCCAGCAGCCATGGGACAGCAACAGATACGCAGTATTTT. Translating gives CASSHGTATDTQYF.

The chain recombines TRBV6-4 with TRBJ2-3; perhaps TRBD2 as D (5 bases). Looked up from germline, CDR1 is MRHNA and CDR2 is SNTAGT. The germline V and J ends were trimmed by 0 bases and 4 bases, with 8 bases remaining between them. This CDR3 has 14 residues. Here the CDR3 reads CASSDSPGADTQYF. Written as DNA, the CDR3 is TGTGCCAGCAGTGACTCCCCCGGGGCAGATACGCAGTATTTT.

Note on this clonotype: It may be a read error: a sequence one base away is much more abundant. The chain joins TRBV4-1 to TRBJ1-2; 9 nucleotides align to TRBD1. The V gene's germline CDR1 is MGHRA and CDR2 YSYEKL. CDR3 length equals 15 residues. The ends lost 8 bases at V and 1 base at J; junction bases unmatched: 8. The CDR3 spells CASCPRTGDNYGYTF. For the CDR3, the DNA is TGCGCCAGCTGCCCCCGGACAGGGGATAACTATGGCTACACCTTC.

The rearrangement uses TRBV29-1 and TRBJ2-7; 9 positions match TRBD2. Germline V lookup: CDR1 SQVTM, CDR2 ANQGSEA. The CDR3 runs 16 residues. Trimming removed 0 bases from V and 0 bases from J; junction bases left unmatched: 6. DNA for the CDR3: TGCAGCGTTGAAGAGGAGACTAGCGGATTCTCCTACGAGCAGTACTTC. Translation gives CSVEEETSGFSYEQYF.

The rearrangement links TRBV12-3 or TRBV12-4 to TRBJ2-5, with a weak D call TRBD1 (5 bases). The V gene lost 6 bases and the J gene lost 3 bases, with 11 bases spanning the gap. The CDR3 runs to 13 residues. The CDR3: CASRPDIKETQYF. CDR3 DNA sequence: TGTGCCAGCAGACCGGACATTAAAGAGACCCAGTACTTC.

The chain links TRBV4-1 to TRBJ2-1; D call uncertain. Deletions cut 1 base from V and 13 bases from J, with 20 bases between. This CDR3 has 15 residues. In germline, CDR1 is MGHRA, CDR2 YSYEKL. Written as DNA, the CDR3 is TGCGCCAGCAGCCAAGGGGTGTTATCGGTCCCCCTACAGTTCTTC. It codes for CASSQGVLSVPLQFF.

DNA of the CDR3: TGCGCCAGCAGCCAAGATTCCGGGTGGGGGGCCAACGTCCTGACTTTC. Encoded protein: CASSQDSGWGANVLTF. The rearrangement uses TRBV4-3 and TRBJ2-6, with unresolved D. The CDR3 loop spans 16 amino acids. The germline V gene has CDR1 LGHNA and CDR2 YSLEER. The germline V and J ends were trimmed by 0 bases and 4 bases, with 10 bases remaining between them.

The rearrangement uses TRBV23-1 and TRBJ1-2, with 7 positions matching TRBD1. TRBV23-1 qualifies as an ORF whose function is uncertain. V lost 3 bases and J lost 4; bases outside the gene matches: 11. The CDR3 runs 16 residues. The CDR3 DNA reads as TGCGCCAGCAGTCATCTACAGGGGTTCCCGGGCTATGGCTACACCTTC. Residues: CASSHLQGFPGYGYTF.

This CDR3 is CASTFDKSSYNSPLHF. For the CDR3, the DNA is TGTGCCAGCACCTTCGACAAGAGCTCCTATAATTCACCCCTCCACTTT. This rearrangement joins TRBV13 to TRBJ1-6; D not certain. The germline V gene has CDR1 PRHDT and CDR2 FYEKMQ (reference sequence). The CDR3 spans 16 residues. Between the trimmed V and J ends, which lost 7 bases and 0 bases, there was a span of 13 bases.